This paragraph covers one T cell receptor beta chain sequence. One end of the junction is discordant with germline, which a read error may explain. This sample stems from a study of blood T cell repertoires in COVID-19. Overall study: Samples taken during acute and convalescent COVID-19 were collected in the United States, Italy and Spain.

Clones were sequenced by immunoSEQ multiplex PCR, and TCRdb holds only the in-frame ones, with some missing. The top ten hold more than 9.5% of the sample, which has 70,000 to 90,000 clones, 70% to 90% seen once. The CDR3 is made up of 11 amino acids. Germline CDR1 and CDR2: ENHRY and SYGVKD. The clonotype originates from a human donor in a cohort sampled during active COVID-19. Specimen: peripheral blood. The chain links TRBV10-3 to TRBJ2-7; D is perhaps TRBD1 (5 bases). Written as DNA, the CDR3 is TGTGCCACCAGTGGGGCACGCGAGCAGTACTTC. Its protein product is CATSGAREQYF.